This passage covers 9 T cell receptor beta chains from one sample sequenced in a study of graft-versus-host responses after intestinal transplantation. These receptors lack a known antigen. Some clones are missing from TCRdb's copy, which holds only in-frame ones; the method was immunoSEQ multiplex PCR. Seen here are 90,000 to 150,000 clones, 85% to 95% observed once, and the top ten hold under 3.5%. This specimen consisted of unstimulated CD8+ T cells sorted from spleen or lymph node cells, obtained before intestinal transplant. The origin of the receptors is a human donor who received an intestinal transplant.

A word on this clone: Distinct nucleotide sequences in the sample also encode this CDR3. The chain couples TRBV7-9 to TRBJ2-7; 10 bases agree with TRBD1. The CDR3 runs 14 residues. Germline loops: CDR1 SEHNR, CDR2 FQNEAQ (reference sequence). V shed 1 base and J 6 bases; nucleotides not matched to a gene: 3. For the CDR3, the DNA is TGTGCCAGCAGCTTAGGACAGGGGGCTGGCGAGCAGTACTTC. It specifies CASSLGQGAGEQYF. The whole variable domain, filled in from reference TRBV7-9 and TRBJ2-7, reads DTGVSQNPRHKITKRGQNVTFRCDPISEHNRLYWYRQTLGQGPEFLTYFQNEAQLEKSRLLSDRFSAERPKGSFSTLEIQRTEQGDSAMYLCASSLGQGAGEQYFGPGTRLTVT.

The V gene is TRBV28, the J gene TRBJ1-2; D not resolved. This CDR3 comprises 14 residues. Germline V gene sequence: CDR1 MDHEN, CDR2 SYDVKM. V gave up 6 bases and J gave up 2 bases, with 13 bases separating them. For the CDR3, the DNA is TGTGCCAGCAGCCTTGTGTCCAAAAACTATGGCTACACCTTC. It codes for CASSLVSKNYGYTF.

The chain couples TRBV6-6 to TRBJ2-7, with 7 nucleotides matching TRBD2. Germline V gene sequence: CDR1 MNHNY, CDR2 SVGAGI (reference sequence). CDR3 size: 15 residues. The V segment lost 1 base and the J segment 7 bases; nucleotides outside the gene matches: 10. CDR3 sequence: CASSYWGRVGNEQYF. CDR3 bases: TGTGCCAGCAGTTACTGGGGGAGGGTCGGGAATGAGCAGTACTTC.

The chain joins TRBV7-6 to TRBJ1-5; TRBD1 might be the D (6 bases). V lost 2 bases and J lost 3, with 17 bases in between. Germline-derived CDR1 and CDR2 are SGHVS and FNYEAQ. There are 17 residues in the CDR3. CDR3 DNA sequence: TGTGCCAGCAGCTTAATGGAGGGGGAAGGGATCAATCAGCCCCAGCATTTT. Residues: CASSLMEGEGINQPQHF.

This chain uses TRBV6-1 with TRBJ2-1; 7 nucleotides agree with TRBD2. CDR1 and CDR2 (germline): MNHNS, SASEGT. The CDR3 consists of 15 residues. The V segment lost 3 bases and the J segment 6 bases; nucleotides outside the gene matches: 8. The CDR3 DNA reads as TGTGCCAGCAGTGATTTGCGGGAGTTGGGCAATGAGCAGTTCTTC. Translation gives CASSDLRELGNEQFF.

This clone was observed once. The chain's CDR3 is CAWSIGSGREQFF. The CDR3 DNA reads as TGTGCCTGGAGTATTGGTAGCGGGAGGGAACAGTTCTTC. The rearrangement joins TRBV30 to TRBJ2-1, with 11 bases lining up with TRBD2. The CDR3 has 13 residues. Looked up from germline, CDR1 is GTSNPN and CDR2 is SVGIG (reference sequence). Germline trimming cut 2 bases from V and 13 bases from J; bases unmatched to any gene: 7.

This sequence joins TRBV27 and TRBJ1-1; D gene ambiguous. V lost 5 bases and J 4 bases, leaving 14 bases between the germline ends. Germline V gene lookup returns CDR1 MNHEY and CDR2 SMNVEV (reference sequence). The CDR3 is 14 amino acids. This CDR3 reads CASSIILGSTEAFF. DNA for the CDR3: TGTGCCAGCAGTATAATCTTGGGGTCCACTGAAGCTTTCTTT.

V usage is TRBV30 and J usage is TRBJ1-5, with a possible D match to TRBD1 (5 bases). CDR1 and CDR2 from the germline V gene are GTSNPN and SVGIG (reference sequence). CDR3 length: 14 residues. V was clipped by 0 bases and J by 4 bases, with 10 bases between them. In DNA form, the CDR3 reads TGTGCCTGGAGTGTAATGGGGGGAAATCAGCCCCAGCATTTT. It translates to CAWSVMGGNQPQHF.

The chain has TRBV28 and TRBJ1-5; tentative D call: TRBD1 (6 bases). CDR3 length: 14 residues. CDR1 and CDR2 (germline): MDHEN, SYDVKM. V dropped 1 base and J dropped 2 bases, with 6 bases sitting between them. The CDR3 loop is CASSLYRGNQPQHF. The CDR3 coding sequence is TGTGCCAGCAGTTTATACAGGGGCAATCAGCCCCAGCATTTT.